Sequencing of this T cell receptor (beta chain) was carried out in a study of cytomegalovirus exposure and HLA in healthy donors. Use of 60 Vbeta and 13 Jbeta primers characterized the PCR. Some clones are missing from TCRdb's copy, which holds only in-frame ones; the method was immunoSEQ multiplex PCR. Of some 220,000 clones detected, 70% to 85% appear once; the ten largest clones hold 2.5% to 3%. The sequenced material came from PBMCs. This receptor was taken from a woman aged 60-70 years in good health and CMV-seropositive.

CDR3 DNA: TGTGCCAGTAGTTTCATGGCAGGGGAATCACCCCTCCACTTT. This encodes CASSFMAGESPLHF. The chain recombines TRBV19 with TRBJ1-6; D is perhaps TRBD1 (6 bases). V lost 5 bases to trimming and J lost 10 bases, with 15 bases between them. Germline loops: CDR1 LNHDA, CDR2 SQIVND (reference sequence). CDR3 length: 14 amino acids.